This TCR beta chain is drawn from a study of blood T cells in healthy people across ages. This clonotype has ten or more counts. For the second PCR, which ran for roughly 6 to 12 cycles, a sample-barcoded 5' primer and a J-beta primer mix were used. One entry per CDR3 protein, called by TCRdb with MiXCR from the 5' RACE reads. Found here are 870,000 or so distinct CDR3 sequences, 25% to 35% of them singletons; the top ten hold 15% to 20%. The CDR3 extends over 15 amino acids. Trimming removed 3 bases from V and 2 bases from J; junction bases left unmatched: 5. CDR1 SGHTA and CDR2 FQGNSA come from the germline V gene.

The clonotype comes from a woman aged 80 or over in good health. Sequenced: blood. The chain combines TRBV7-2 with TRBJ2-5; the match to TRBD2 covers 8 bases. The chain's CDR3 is CASSFGGGPQETQYF. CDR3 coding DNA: TGTGCCAGCAGCTTTGGCGGGGGGCCTCAAGAGACCCAGTACTTC. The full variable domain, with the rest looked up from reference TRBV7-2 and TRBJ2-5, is GAGVSQSPSNKVTEKGKDVELRCDPISGHTALYWYRQSLGQGLEFLIYFQGNSAPDKSGLPSDRFSAERTGGSVSTLTIQRTQQEDSAVYLCASSFGGGPQETQYFGPGTRLLVL.